This record concerns one T cell receptor (beta chain) sequence. Its antigen is not yet known. The input lacks base qualities; no much larger clone sits a single base away. This sample includes further DNA sequences coding for the same CDR3. The germline ends are 6 bases apart after V is trimmed by 2 bases and J by 2 bases. The CDR3 holds 13 amino acids from the cysteine to the phenylalanine. This entry keeps only the CDR3 DNA: 39 bases, framed from base 1. The germline V gene sets CDR1 to MNHNS and CDR2 to SASEGT. The sample originates from a study of blood T cell repertoires in COVID-19 (dated by TCRdb to about 2020). Regarding the complete study: Samples from collaborators originated in the United States, Italy and Spain and spanned both the acute and convalescent phases of COVID-19. Samples were obtained from the ongoing ImmuneRACE study (first 160 participants) and from about 1,300 subjects provided by 6 global collaborators. The prospective study material was composed of cDNA or gDNA derived from T cells, B-cell-depleted T cells, or PBMCs. Sample metadata almost always included a de-identified subject ID, COVID-19 status, age in years and sex. The dataset comprised deeply sampled blood TCRbeta repertoires from subjects exposed to, actively infected with, or recovered from COVID-19. Where HLA class I and class II types were available, the types were taken from metadata supplied by the sample provider, not from assay-based typing. The repertoires were released in a freely available public database meant as a resource for research on the immune response to SARS-CoV-2.

Beyond this particular receptor, the publication reports: The amount of clinical and demographic metadata varied by source and participant and was provided uncurated.

The collaborating institutions used their own protocols to collect whole blood in K2EDTA tubes. Collaborator samples were shipped for TCRbeta analysis as frozen whole blood, isolated PBMCs, or DNA extracted from either sample type. TCRbeta CDR3 regions were amplified from genomic DNA using the immunoSEQ Assay, a bias-controlled multiplex PCR. Under the source paper's analysis protocol: Nucleated cell counts per sample were estimated from amplification of reference gene primers within the assay. To quantify the absolute abundance of each unique TCRbeta CDR3 rearrangement, sequence reads were collapsed and filtered. For each sample, productive Simpson clonality was calculated as the square root of Simpson's diversity index over productive rearrangements. TCRdb obtained this table from immuneACCESS and retained in-frame rearrangements with V and J assigned. These tables miss some clones; where compared with another copy, unresolved V genes account for less than half of the shortfall, and the remainder is unexplained. That table supplies the V and J calls and clone size; D and trimming were determined from the DNA. A total of fewer than 250,000 clones appear in this sample, around four fifths of them only once. About 4.8% of the sample lies in the top ten.

Sequenced material: peripheral blood. This chain joins TRBV6-1 to TRBJ2-5; the D gene remains uncertain. This TCR was recovered from a woman in her 70s with acute or convalescent COVID-19. CDR3 reads: CASSERSQETQYF. The DNA reads as follows: TGTGCCAGCAGTGAACGCAGTCAAGAGACCCAGTACTTC.